The TCR beta chain under discussion was sequenced for a study of blood T cell repertoires in COVID-19. At the level of the study: Whether acute or convalescent, the COVID-19 samples came from the United States, Italy and Spain. Sources were T cells, B-cell-depleted T cells, or PBMCs; the material itself was cDNA or gDNA.

Original analysis: Reference gene primers were amplified, and this amplification served to estimate nucleated cell counts. Sequencing used immunoSEQ multiplex PCR; TCRdb keeps in-frame clones, though not all of them. That table furnishes V, J and clone size, whereas the DNA furnished D and trimming. The sample records roughly 330,000 clones, 80% to 90% being singletons. Participants reported their clinical history, and cohort assignment relied on those reports. This clone was counted once. V shed 3 bases, J shed 0 bases, and the junction held 4 bases outside the gene matches. CDR1 and CDR2 (germline): WSHSY, SAAADI. The CDR3 is made up of 16 amino acids.

The TCR originated in a woman between 25 and 40 years old who had recovered from COVID-19. Sequenced sample: PBMCs or T cells enriched from blood (not recorded which). The chain recombines TRBV10-2 with TRBJ2-5, with 10 nucleotides matching TRBD1. CDR3 region: CASSDGGQGYQETQYF. CDR3 nucleotides: TGCGCCAGCAGTGACGGGGGACAGGGGTACCAAGAGACCCAGTACTTC.